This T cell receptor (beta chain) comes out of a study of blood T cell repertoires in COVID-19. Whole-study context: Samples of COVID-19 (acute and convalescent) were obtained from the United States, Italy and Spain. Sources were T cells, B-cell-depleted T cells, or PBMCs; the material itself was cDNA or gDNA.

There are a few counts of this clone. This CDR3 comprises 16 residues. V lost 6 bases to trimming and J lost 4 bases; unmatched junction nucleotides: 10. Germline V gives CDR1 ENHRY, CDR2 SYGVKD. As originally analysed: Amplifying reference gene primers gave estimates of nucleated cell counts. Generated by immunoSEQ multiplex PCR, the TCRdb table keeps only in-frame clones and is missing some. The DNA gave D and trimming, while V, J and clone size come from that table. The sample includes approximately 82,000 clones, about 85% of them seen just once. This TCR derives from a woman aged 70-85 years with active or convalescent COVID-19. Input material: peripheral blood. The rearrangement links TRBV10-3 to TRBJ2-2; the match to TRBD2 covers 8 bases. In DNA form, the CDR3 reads TGTGCCATCAGCTCTGACCGGGGGGGCCTCACCGGGGAGCTGTTTTTT. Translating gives CAISSDRGGLTGELFF.